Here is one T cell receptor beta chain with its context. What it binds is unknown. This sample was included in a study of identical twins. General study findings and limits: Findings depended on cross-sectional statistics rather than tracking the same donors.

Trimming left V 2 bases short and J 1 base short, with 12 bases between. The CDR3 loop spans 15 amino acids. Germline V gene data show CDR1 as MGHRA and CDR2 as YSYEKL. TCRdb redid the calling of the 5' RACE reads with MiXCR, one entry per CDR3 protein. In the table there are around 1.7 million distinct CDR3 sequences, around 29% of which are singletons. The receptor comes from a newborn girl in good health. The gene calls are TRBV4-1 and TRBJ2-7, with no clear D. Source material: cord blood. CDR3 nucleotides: TGCGCCAGCAGCCAATGGGTCGGCAGTTCCTACGAGCAGTACTTC. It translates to CASSQWVGSSYEQYF.